This passage covers 30 T cell receptor beta chains from one sample sequenced in a study of blood T cell repertoires in COVID-19 (dated by TCRdb to the early 2020s). Receptors were amplified or captured by the immunoSEQ multiplex PCR assay. TCRdb mirrors the immuneACCESS table, restricted to in-frame sequences. Some clones are absent from its copies; in checked studies, under half trace to an unresolved V gene, and the reason for the others is unknown. The sample table holds roughly 200,000 clones, of which more than 75% were seen once. The ten largest clones represent about 20% of the sample. The sequenced sample was peripheral blood. These receptors came from a person aged 70 to 85 with COVID-19, enrolled during active disease.

Of note for this clone: Other DNA sequences from this sample encode an identical CDR3 as well. The chain uses TRBV5-1 and TRBJ1-1; possibly TRBD1 for D (5 bases). V was shortened by 2 bases and J by 0 bases, with 11 bases between the two germline ends. The CDR3 loop spans 15 amino acids. From germline, CDR1 is SGHRS and CDR2 YFSETQ. CDR3: CASSLGQAMNTEAFF. The CDR3 DNA reads as TGCGCCAGCAGCTTAGGACAAGCTATGAACACTGAAGCTTTCTTT.

Of note for this clone: In this CDR3 the conserved last residue, phenylalanine or tryptophan, is missing, so a read error is likely. Because the CDR3's place on the DNA is in doubt, the DNA is left out and the CDR3 is given as listed by TCRdb. V gene TRBV11-2 combines with J gene TRBJ1-1; the D call of TRBD1 is as the table states it, not checked on the DNA. The CDR3 totals 13 residues, both ends included. CDR1 and CDR2 (germline): SGHAT, FQNNGV. The CDR3 sequence: CASSLRQDFPLLV.

This clone was seen only once. The CDR3 is CASSIDGRNTEAFF. The CDR3 bases are TGTGCCAGCAGCATAGACGGTAGGAACACTGAAGCTTTCTTT. The V and J genes are TRBV7-6 and TRBJ1-1; D remains ambiguous. V lost 5 bases, J lost 1 base, and 11 bases lay in between. This CDR3 has 14 amino acids. Germline V gene sequence: CDR1 SGHVS, CDR2 FNYEAQ.

The V and J genes are TRBV18 and TRBJ1-1; 9 nucleotides align to TRBD1. Per the germline V gene, CDR1 is KGHSH and CDR2 is LQKENI. The CDR3 runs 13 residues. Unmatched junction bases numbered 5, after V lost 6 bases and J lost 6 bases. In nucleotides, the CDR3 is TGTGCCAGCTCCAGGACAGGGGAAGCTGAAGCTTTCTTT. The encoded protein is CASSRTGEAEAFF.

A few counts support this clone. The chain has TRBV9 and TRBJ1-3, with no clear D. The ends were cut back, 0 bases at V and 8 bases at J, with 12 bases in the middle. The CDR3 is 14 amino acids. Germline loops: CDR1 SGDLS, CDR2 YYNGEE. CDR3 protein: CASSVGGGTDTIYF. The CDR3 DNA reads TGTGCCAGCAGCGTAGGCGGCGGAACGGACACCATATATTTT.

The CDR3 DNA reads as TGTGCCAGCAGCCCAGCCGGGACAGGGACCGGCTACACCTTC. Translation gives CASSPAGTGTGYTF. The chain joins TRBV11-1 to TRBJ1-2; 9 nucleotides line up with TRBD1. Germline V gene sequence: CDR1 SGHAT, CDR2 FQDESV (reference sequence). V lost 5 bases, J lost 8 bases, and 9 bases stayed unmatched. There are 14 residues in the CDR3. Full variable domain (rest looked up from reference TRBV11-1 and TRBJ1-2): EAEVAQSPRYKITEKSQAVAFWCDPISGHATLYWYRQILGQGPELLVQFQDESVVDDSQLPKDRFSAERLKGVDSTLKIQPAELGDSAMYLCASSPAGTGTGYTFGSGTRLTVV.

The chain is built from TRBV5-4 and TRBJ2-3; 10 positions agree with TRBD2. Germline assignment: CDR1 SGHNT and CDR2 YYREEE (reference sequence). The CDR3 is made up of 14 amino acids. With V trimmed by 3 bases and J by 8 bases, 6 bases remained unmatched. CDR3 DNA: TGTGCCAGCAGCTCGGAAGCGGGGGGGCGTACGCAGTATTTT. This codes for CASSSEAGGRTQYF. Complete variable domain (other parts from reference TRBV5-4 and TRBJ2-3): ETGVTQSPTHLIKTRGQQVTLRCSSQSGHNTVSWYQQALGQGPQFIFQYYREEENGRGNFPPRFSGLQFPNYSSELNVNALELDDSALYLCASSSEAGGRTQYFGPGTRLTVL.

The chain recombines TRBV5-1 with TRBJ2-3; weak D call: TRBD1 (5 bases). V lost 0 bases and J lost 1, with 9 bases in between. The CDR3 spans 15 residues. Germline V gene sequence: CDR1 SGHRS, CDR2 YFSETQ. The DNA of the CDR3 is TGCGCCAGCAGCTTGGTAGGGGATCGCACAGATACGCAGTATTTT. Its protein is CASSLVGDRTDTQYF.

There are a few counts of this clone. The V call is TRBV7-2, the J call TRBJ1-5, with TRBD1 matching 8 bases. CDR1 SGHTA and CDR2 FQGNSA come from the germline V gene. V trimming: 5 bases; J trimming: 7 bases; junction bases outside the gene matches: 13. The CDR3 runs 16 residues. CDR3 residues: CASSEAAGGLSQPQHF. The CDR3 bases are TGTGCCAGCAGCGAGGCTGCAGGGGGCTTGAGCCAGCCCCAGCATTTT.

The rearrangement links TRBV11-2 to TRBJ1-4; D uncertain. The CDR3 has 16 amino acids. From germline, CDR1 is SGHAT and CDR2 FQNNGV. V shed 2 bases and J shed 7 bases, with 17 bases lying between them. CDR3 protein: CASSLISGRPGEKLFF. CDR3 sequence (DNA): TGTGCCAGCAGCTTAATTAGCGGGCGACCAGGTGAAAAACTGTTTTTT.

This clone was observed a handful of times. V gene TRBV6-5 combines with J gene TRBJ1-4; TRBD1 matches at 8 bases. The CDR3 spans 16 residues. From germline, CDR1 is MNHEY and CDR2 SVGAGI. J gave up 4 bases and V 2 bases, and 6 bases lay outside the gene matches. This CDR3 is CASSYGQGEDNEKLFF. The CDR3 DNA reads TGTGCCAGCAGTTACGGACAGGGAGAGGATAATGAAAAACTGTTTTTT.

V gene TRBV27 combines with J gene TRBJ1-2; TRBD1 matches at 7 bases. V lost 6 bases and J lost 8; bases outside the gene matches: 9. The CDR3 sequence is 13 residues long. CDR1 and CDR2 (germline): MNHEY, SMNVEV (reference sequence). CDR3: CASSNQGVLGYTF. The CDR3 DNA reads TGTGCCAGCAGCAATCAGGGGGTCTTGGGCTACACCTTC.

CDR3 DNA sequence: TGTGCCAGCCTCGGGACTAGCGGGTCGGGGGCCGGGGAGCTGTTTTTT. As protein: CASLGTSGSGAGELFF. The J gene is TRBJ2-2, the V gene TRBV7-2, with 12 nucleotides matching TRBD2. CDR3 length: 16 amino acids. From germline, CDR1 is SGHTA and CDR2 FQGNSA. The V segment lost 8 bases and the J segment 6 bases; nucleotides outside the gene matches: 10.

This chain connects TRBV11-1 to TRBJ2-1, with 7 nucleotides matching TRBD2. Germline CDR1 and CDR2: SGHAT and FQDESV (reference sequence). CDR3 size: 18 residues. V lost 0 bases and J lost 1; bases outside the gene matches: 9. CDR3 sequence (DNA): TGTGCCAGCAGCTTAGCGCAGGGAGGGATGGGATCCTACAATGAGCAGTTCTTC. Translated, it gives CASSLAQGGMGSYNEQFF.

V gene TRBV7-3 combines with J gene TRBJ2-7, with a weak D call TRBD2 (6 bases). Germline-derived CDR1 and CDR2 are SGHTA and FQGTGA. The CDR3 is 15 amino acids. The germline V and J ends were trimmed by 0 bases and 3 bases, with 12 bases remaining between them. The DNA for the CDR3 is TGTGCCAGCAGCTTAACTTCGGGAGCCGGCTACGAGCAGTACTTC. It is translated as CASSLTSGAGYEQYF.

This clone was picked up one time. The chain is built from TRBV21-1 and TRBJ1-4; the D segment call TRBD1 is taken from the table without a DNA check. TRBV21-1 counts as a pseudogene. This CDR3 is 19 amino acids long. CDR3: CASSAPVADRGRLSEKLFF. CDR3 sequence (DNA): TGTGCCAGCAGCGCCCCGGTAGCGGACAGGGGGCGTCTTAGTGAAAAACTGTTTTTT.

The rearrangement uses TRBV4-1 and TRBJ2-3, with TRBD2 matching 7 bases. Germline CDR1 MGHRA, CDR2 YSYEKL. CDR3 length: 15 amino acids. V trimming: 5 bases; J trimming: 4 bases; junction bases outside the gene matches: 9. The DNA of the CDR3 is TGCGCCAGCAGCTGGGGCGGGAGAATGTCAGATACGCAGTATTTT. Encoded protein: CASSWGGRMSDTQYF.

The sample holds one count of this clone. This chain joins TRBV30 and TRBJ2-5; a possible D gene is TRBD1 (5 bases). CDR3 length: 13 amino acids. Deletions cut 0 bases from V and 5 bases from J, with 10 bases between. The germline CDR1 and CDR2 sequences are GTSNPN and SVGIG (reference sequence). The CDR3 DNA is TGTGCCTGGAGTGTAAAGGGGATTGAGACCCAGTACTTC. This translates into CAWSVKGIETQYF. Full variable domain (missing parts from reference TRBV30 and TRBJ2-5): SQTIHQWPATLVQPVGSPLSLECTVEGTSNPNLYWYRQAAGRGLQLLFYSVGIGQISSEVPQNLSASRPQDRQFILSSKKLLLSDSGFYLCAWSVKGIETQYFGPGTRLLVL.

This clone was observed a single time. The chain recombines TRBV4-1 with TRBJ1-1; 10 nucleotides agree with TRBD1. CDR3 length: 13 amino acids. Trimming at V came to 6 bases and at J to 12 bases, leaving 10 bases not matched to a gene. Germline CDR1 is MGHRA and CDR2 is YSYEKL. The CDR3 protein is CASSQTGGVSTFF. The CDR3 nucleotides read TGCGCCAGCAGTCAGACAGGGGGCGTTTCCACTTTCTTT.

V and J are TRBV29-1 and TRBJ1-1, with a possible D match to TRBD1 (5 bases). Germline values: CDR1 SQVTM, CDR2 ANQGSEA. The CDR3 consists of 12 residues. V was cut by 3 bases and J by 14 bases, with 19 bases left in between. In nucleotides, the CDR3 is TGCAGCGTTGAGGGGGGAGTCGCTGAGGCATTCTTT. It translates to CSVEGGVAEAFF. Using reference TRBV29-1 and TRBJ1-1 for the parts outside the CDR3, the full variable domain is SAVISQKPSRDICQRGTSLTIQCQVDSQVTMMFWYRQQPGQSLTLIATANQGSEATYESGFVIDKFPISRPNLTFSTLTVSNMSPEDSSIYLCSVEGGVAEAFFGQGTRLTVV.

The gene calls are TRBV7-8 and TRBJ1-5; 7 bases align to TRBD1. CDR3 size: 16 residues. The J segment lost 4 bases and the V segment lost 3 bases, leaving 9 bases of the junction unmatched. The germline CDR1 and CDR2 sequences are SGHVS and FQNEAQ. The CDR3 bases are TGTGCCAGCAGCTTTCTTCCTCCAGGGGGAAATCAGCCCCAGCATTTT. Its translation: CASSFLPPGGNQPQHF.

The chain employs TRBV28 and TRBJ2-2; a possible D gene is TRBD1 (5 bases). V was trimmed by 5 bases and J by 5 bases, leaving 18 bases between them. The V gene's germline CDR1 is MDHEN and CDR2 SYDVKM. The CDR3 runs 16 residues. The CDR3 is CASSPGHVELTGELFF. In DNA form, the CDR3 reads TGTGCCAGCAGTCCCGGACACGTCGAATTGACCGGGGAGCTGTTTTTT. The variable domain in full, completed from reference TRBV28 and TRBJ2-2, reads DVKVTQSSRYLVKRTGEKVFLECVQDMDHENMFWYRQDPGLGLRLIYFSYDVKMKEKGDIPEGYSVSREKKERFSLILESASTNQTSMYLCASSPGHVELTGELFFGEGSRLTVL.

The chain has TRBV6-5 and TRBJ1-1; unclear D gene. The CDR3 covers 13 residues. The V end lost 6 bases, the J end lost 4 bases, and 12 bases lay between the germline ends. Germline CDR1 and CDR2: MNHEY and SVGAGI. CDR3 sequence reads: CASSPKEGTEAFF. CDR3 nucleotides: TGTGCCAGCAGCCCGAAGGAGGGCACTGAAGCTTTCTTT.

The V and J genes are TRBV24-1 and TRBJ1-1, with D possibly matching TRBD1 (5 bases). Trimming left V 9 bases short and J 5 bases short, with 15 bases between. Germline V lookup: CDR1 KGHDR, CDR2 SFDVKD. This CDR3 region has 13 residues. CDR3 in DNA: TGTGCCACCCGGAGGAGGGGTGGTACTGAAGCTTTCTTT. Translated: CATRRRGGTEAFF.

The rearrangement joins TRBV19 to TRBJ1-4; TRBD1 matches 8 bases. From germline, CDR1 is LNHDA and CDR2 SQIVND (reference sequence). The CDR3 runs 14 residues. Germline trimming cut 4 bases from V and 5 bases from J; bases unmatched to any gene: 3. CDR3 loop: CASSSRTGNEKLFF. For the CDR3, the DNA is TGTGCCAGTAGTAGCCGGACAGGGAATGAAAAACTGTTTTTT.

The chain has TRBV14 and TRBJ1-2, with TRBD1 as a possible D gene (5 bases). This CDR3 has 15 residues. Germline V gene lookup returns CDR1 SGHDN and CDR2 FVKESK. Trimming removed 4 bases at V and 5 bases at J, with 17 bases between. CDR3 coding DNA: TGTGCCAGCAGCCCCCCTGGGGGGTCTTTATATGGCTACACCTTC. Translated: CASSPPGGSLYGYTF.

The genes are TRBV23-1 and TRBJ1-5; TRBD1 matches at 7 bases. TRBV23-1 is placed among ORFs of uncertain function. CDR3 size: 16 residues. The J segment lost 0 bases and the V segment lost 0 bases, leaving 2 bases of the junction unmatched. The CDR3, as DNA: TGCGCCAGCAGTCAATCGGGACAGTTTAGCAATCAGCCCCAGCATTTT. Translated: CASSQSGQFSNQPQHF.

CDR3 protein: CASSYPGTSGRNEQFF. CDR3 coding DNA: TGTGCCAGCAGTTATCCGGGGACTAGCGGGAGGAATGAGCAGTTCTTC. The V call is TRBV6-5, the J call TRBJ2-1, with TRBD2 identical over 15 bases. Germline assignment: CDR1 MNHEY and CDR2 SVGAGI. There are 16 residues in the CDR3. V lost 3 bases and J lost 7; bases outside the gene matches: 4.

V is TRBV20-1 and J is TRBJ2-3; 8 nucleotides line up with TRBD2. J lost 2 bases, V lost 3 bases, and 7 bases had no gene match. This CDR3 is built from 15 residues. CDR1 is DFQATT, CDR2 SNEGSKA, per germline (reference sequence). In DNA form, the CDR3 reads TGCAGTGCTAGTGCGGAGCGGGGGTACACAGATACGCAGTATTTT. This translates into CSASAERGYTDTQYF.

The sample holds a few counts of this clone. J is TRBJ2-3 and V is TRBV7-2; 9 bases align to TRBD2. Unmatched junction bases numbered 4, after V lost 4 bases and J lost 2 bases. The germline V gene has CDR1 SGHTA and CDR2 FQGNSA. The CDR3 consists of 15 residues. The CDR3 DNA sequence: TGTGCCAGCAGCTCGCGGGGGGGCCCCACAGATACGCAGTATTTT. This gives the protein CASSSRGGPTDTQYF.